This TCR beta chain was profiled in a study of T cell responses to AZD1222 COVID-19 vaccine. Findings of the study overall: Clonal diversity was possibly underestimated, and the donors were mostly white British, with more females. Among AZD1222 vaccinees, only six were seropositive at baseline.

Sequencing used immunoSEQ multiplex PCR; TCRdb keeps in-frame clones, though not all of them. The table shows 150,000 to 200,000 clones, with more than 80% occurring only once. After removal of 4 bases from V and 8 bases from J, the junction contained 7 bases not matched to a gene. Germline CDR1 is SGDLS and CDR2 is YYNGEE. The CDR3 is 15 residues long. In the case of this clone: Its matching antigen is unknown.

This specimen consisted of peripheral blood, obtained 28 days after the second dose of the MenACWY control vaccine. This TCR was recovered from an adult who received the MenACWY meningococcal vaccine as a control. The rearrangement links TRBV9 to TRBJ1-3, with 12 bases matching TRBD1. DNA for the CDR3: TGTGCCAGCAGCCCCAGGGGACAGGGGGCACACACCATATATTTT. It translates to CASSPRGQGAHTIYF. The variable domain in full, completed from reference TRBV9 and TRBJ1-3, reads DSGVTQTPKHLITATGQRVTLRCSPRSGDLSVYWYQQSLDQGLQFLIQYYNGEERAKGNILERFSAQQFPDLHSELNLSSLELGDSALYFCASSPRGQGAHTIYFGEGSWLTVV.